The clone carrying this TCR beta chain has at least ten counts. Its antigen is currently unknown. Amplification of TCR alpha and beta CDR3 regions from RNA used iRepertoire nested multiplex PCR. Input was about 85-450 ng of tissue mRNA or PBMC total RNA. One entry per CDR3 protein, called by TCRdb with MiXCR from the multiplex PCR reads. The data hold over 130,000 distinct CDR3 sequences, with 39% observed a single time. These data originate in a study of glioma-infiltrating T cells. Whole-study findings and limits: Above-expected tissue-blood divergence occurred in all gliomas, most in low-grade ones. CDR3 overlap between tissue and blood was very small.

Sequencing used glioma tissue, nonneoplastic brain tissue, or PBMCs (not recorded which). This TCR was sampled from a human donor with low-grade glioma or glioblastoma, undergoing nonglioma brain surgery, or in good health (not recorded which).

CDR3 amino acids: CASTLRQTTDTQYF. DNA for the CDR3: TGTGCCAGCACCCTGAGACAGACCACAGATACGCAGTATTTT. V gene TRBV2 combines with J gene TRBJ2-3; tentatively, D is TRBD1 (5 bases). V was trimmed by 7 bases and J by 2 bases, leaving 13 bases between them. This CDR3 comprises 14 residues. CDR1 is SNHLY and CDR2 is FYNNEI in the germline V gene.